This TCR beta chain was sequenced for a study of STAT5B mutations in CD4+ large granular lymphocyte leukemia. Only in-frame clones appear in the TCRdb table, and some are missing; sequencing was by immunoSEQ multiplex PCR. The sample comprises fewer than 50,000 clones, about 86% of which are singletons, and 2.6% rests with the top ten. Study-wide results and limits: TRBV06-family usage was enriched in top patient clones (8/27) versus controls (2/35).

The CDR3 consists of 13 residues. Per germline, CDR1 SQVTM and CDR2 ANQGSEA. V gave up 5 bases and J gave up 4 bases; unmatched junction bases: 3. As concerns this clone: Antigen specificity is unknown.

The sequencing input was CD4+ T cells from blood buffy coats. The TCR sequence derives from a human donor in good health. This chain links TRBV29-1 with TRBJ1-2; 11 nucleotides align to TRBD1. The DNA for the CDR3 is TGCAGCGTTTGGGGACAGGGGGGCTATGGCTACACCTTC. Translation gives CSVWGQGGYGYTF. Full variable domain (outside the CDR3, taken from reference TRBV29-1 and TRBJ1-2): SAVISQKPSRDICQRGTSLTIQCQVDSQVTMMFWYRQQPGQSLTLIATANQGSEATYESGFVIDKFPISRPNLTFSTLTVSNMSPEDSSIYLCSVWGQGGYGYTFGSGTRLTVV.